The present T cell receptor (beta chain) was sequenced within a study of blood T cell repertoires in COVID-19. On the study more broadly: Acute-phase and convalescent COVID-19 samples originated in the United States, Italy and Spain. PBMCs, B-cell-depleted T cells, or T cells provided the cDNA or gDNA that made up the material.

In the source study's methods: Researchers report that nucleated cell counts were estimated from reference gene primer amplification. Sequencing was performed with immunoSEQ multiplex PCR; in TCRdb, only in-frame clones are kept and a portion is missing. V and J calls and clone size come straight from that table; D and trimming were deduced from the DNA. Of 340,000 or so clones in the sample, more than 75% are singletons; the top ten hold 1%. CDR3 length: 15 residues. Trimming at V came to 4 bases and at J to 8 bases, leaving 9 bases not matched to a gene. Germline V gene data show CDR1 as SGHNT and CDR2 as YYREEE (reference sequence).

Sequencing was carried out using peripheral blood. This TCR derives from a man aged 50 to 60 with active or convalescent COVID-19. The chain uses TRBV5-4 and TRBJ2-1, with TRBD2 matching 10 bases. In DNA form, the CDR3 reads TGTGCCAGCAGCCCTAGACTAGCGGGTTTCCATGAGCAGTTCTTC. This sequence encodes CASSPRLAGFHEQFF.